This T cell receptor (beta chain) stems from a study of shared clonotypes between healthy human individuals. Assay runs were performed at deep level. Repertoires were generated with immunoSEQ multiplex PCR, while TCRdb's copy carries only in-frame clones and drops some. The data show 2 million to 2.5 million clones, over 85% seen once. For this clone: The sample carries other DNA sequences with the same CDR3.

This CDR3 spans 14 amino acids. CDR1 is ENHRY and CDR2 is SYGVKD in the germline V gene. V was shortened by 3 bases and J by 3 bases, with 12 bases between the two germline ends. The origin of this receptor is a man aged 18 to 29 in good health. Some clones in this sample may be carry-over from other donors' samples. The rearrangement uses TRBV10-3 and TRBJ2-7; perhaps TRBD2 as D (6 bases). Sequenced: naive CD4+ T cells from PBMCs. Sample subset: CD45RA+ positively selected. Here the CDR3 reads CAISESGTYYEQYF. CDR3 bases: TGTGCCATCAGTGAATCCGGGACTTACTACGAGCAGTACTTC.